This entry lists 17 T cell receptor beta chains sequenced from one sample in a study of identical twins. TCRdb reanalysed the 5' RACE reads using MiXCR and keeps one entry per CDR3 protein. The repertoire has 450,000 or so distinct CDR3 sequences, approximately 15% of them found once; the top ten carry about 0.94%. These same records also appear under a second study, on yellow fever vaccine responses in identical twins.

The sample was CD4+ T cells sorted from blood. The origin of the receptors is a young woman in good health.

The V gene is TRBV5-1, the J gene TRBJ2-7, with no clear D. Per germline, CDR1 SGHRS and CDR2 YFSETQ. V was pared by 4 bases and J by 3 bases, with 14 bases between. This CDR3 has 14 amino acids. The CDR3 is CASSPWTALYEQYF. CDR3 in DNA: TGCGCCAGCAGCCCCTGGACGGCTCTCTACGAGCAGTACTTC.

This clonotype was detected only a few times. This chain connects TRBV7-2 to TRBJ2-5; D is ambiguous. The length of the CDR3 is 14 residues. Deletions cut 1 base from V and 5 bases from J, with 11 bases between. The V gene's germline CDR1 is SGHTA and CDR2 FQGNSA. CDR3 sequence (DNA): TGTGCCAGCAGCTTAGAACAGCGACTTGAGACCCAGTACTTC. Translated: CASSLEQRLETQYF.

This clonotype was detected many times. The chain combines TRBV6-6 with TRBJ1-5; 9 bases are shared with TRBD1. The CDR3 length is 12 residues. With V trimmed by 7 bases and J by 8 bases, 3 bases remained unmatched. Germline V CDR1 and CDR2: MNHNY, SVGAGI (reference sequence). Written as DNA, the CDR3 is TGTGCCAGCACAACAGGGGGCGAGCCCCAGCATTTT. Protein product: CASTTGGEPQHF.

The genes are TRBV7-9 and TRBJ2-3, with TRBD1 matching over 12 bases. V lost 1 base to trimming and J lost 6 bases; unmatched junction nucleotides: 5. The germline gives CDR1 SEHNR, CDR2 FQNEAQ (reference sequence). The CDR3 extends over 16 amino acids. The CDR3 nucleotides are TGTGCCAGCAGCTTAGTCCTCGGGACAGGGGGCGATACGCAGTATTTT. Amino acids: CASSLVLGTGGDTQYF.

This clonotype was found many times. CDR3 sequence reads: CASSQVLGSRNIQYF. As DNA, the CDR3 is TGTGCCAGCAGCCAAGTTTTAGGGTCTCGGAACATTCAGTACTTC. The J gene is TRBJ2-4, the V gene TRBV14; D is uncertain. CDR1 and CDR2 from the germline V gene are SGHDN and FVKESK. V gave up 1 base and J gave up 7 bases, with 14 bases separating them. The CDR3 is made up of 15 amino acids. The complete variable domain, with remaining parts taken from reference TRBV14 and TRBJ2-4, reads EAGVTQFPSHSVIEKGQTVTLRCDPISGHDNLYWYRRVMGKEIKFLLHFVKESKQDESGMPNNRFLAERTGGTYSTLKVQPAELEDSGVYFCASSQVLGSRNIQYFGAGTRLSVL.

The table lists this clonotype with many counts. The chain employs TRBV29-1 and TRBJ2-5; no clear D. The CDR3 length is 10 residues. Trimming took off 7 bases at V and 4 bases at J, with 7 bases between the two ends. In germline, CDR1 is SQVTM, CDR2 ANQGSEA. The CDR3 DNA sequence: TGCAGCGCCAGCATAGAGACCCAGTACTTC. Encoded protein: CSASIETQYF.

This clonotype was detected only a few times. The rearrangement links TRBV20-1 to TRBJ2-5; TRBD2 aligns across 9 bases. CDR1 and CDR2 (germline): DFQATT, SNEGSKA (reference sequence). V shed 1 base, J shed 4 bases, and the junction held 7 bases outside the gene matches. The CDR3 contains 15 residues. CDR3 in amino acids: CSARVAGGPRETQYF. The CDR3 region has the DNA TGCAGTGCTAGAGTTGCGGGAGGGCCCCGAGAGACCCAGTACTTC.

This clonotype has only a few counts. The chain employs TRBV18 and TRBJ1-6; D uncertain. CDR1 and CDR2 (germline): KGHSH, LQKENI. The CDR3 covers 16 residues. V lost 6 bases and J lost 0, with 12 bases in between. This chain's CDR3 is CASSPMRSSYNSPLHF. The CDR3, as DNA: TGTGCCAGCTCCCCGATGAGGAGCTCCTATAATTCACCCCTCCACTTT.

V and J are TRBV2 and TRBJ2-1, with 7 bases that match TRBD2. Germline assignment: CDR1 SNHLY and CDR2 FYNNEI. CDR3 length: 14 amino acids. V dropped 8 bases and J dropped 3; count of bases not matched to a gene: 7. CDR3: CASSSGQRYNEQFF. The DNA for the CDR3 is TGTGCCAGCTCTAGCGGCCAGCGCTACAATGAGCAGTTCTTC.

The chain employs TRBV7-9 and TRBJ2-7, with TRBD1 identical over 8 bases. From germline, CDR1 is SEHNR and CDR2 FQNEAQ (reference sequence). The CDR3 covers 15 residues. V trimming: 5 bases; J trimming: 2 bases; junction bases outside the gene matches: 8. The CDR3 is CASSAGTGGTYEQYF. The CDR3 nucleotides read TGTGCCAGCAGCGCAGGGACAGGAGGTACCTACGAGCAGTACTTC.

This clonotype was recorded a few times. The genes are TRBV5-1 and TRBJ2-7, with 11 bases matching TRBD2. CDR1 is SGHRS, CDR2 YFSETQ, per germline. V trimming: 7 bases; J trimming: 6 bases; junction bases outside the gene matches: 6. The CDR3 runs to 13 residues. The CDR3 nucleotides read TGCGCCAGCCAGATAGCGGGAGGGGTCGAGCAGTACTTC. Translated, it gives CASQIAGGVEQYF.

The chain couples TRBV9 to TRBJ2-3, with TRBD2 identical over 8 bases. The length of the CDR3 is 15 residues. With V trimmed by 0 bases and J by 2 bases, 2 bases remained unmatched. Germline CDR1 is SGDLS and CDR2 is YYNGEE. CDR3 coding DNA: TGTGCCAGCAGCGTAGCTAGCGGGTACACAGATACGCAGTATTTT. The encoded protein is CASSVASGYTDTQYF.

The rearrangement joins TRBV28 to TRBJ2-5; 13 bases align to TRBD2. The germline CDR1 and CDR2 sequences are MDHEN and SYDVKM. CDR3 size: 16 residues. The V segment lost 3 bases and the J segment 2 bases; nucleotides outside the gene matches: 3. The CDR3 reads CASSLGGLAGQETQYF. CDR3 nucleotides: TGTGCCAGCAGTTTGGGGGGACTAGCGGGACAAGAGACCCAGTACTTC. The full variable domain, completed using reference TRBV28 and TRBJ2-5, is DVKVTQSSRYLVKRTGEKVFLECVQDMDHENMFWYRQDPGLGLRLIYFSYDVKMKEKGDIPEGYSVSREKKERFSLILESASTNQTSMYLCASSLGGLAGQETQYFGPGTRLLVL.

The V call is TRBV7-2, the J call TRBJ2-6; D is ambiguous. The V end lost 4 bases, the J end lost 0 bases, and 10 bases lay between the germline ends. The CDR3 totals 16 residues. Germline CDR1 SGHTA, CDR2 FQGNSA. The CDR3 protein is CASSSLPGSGANVLTF. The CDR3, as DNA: TGTGCCAGCAGCTCCCTACCAGGCTCTGGGGCCAACGTCCTGACTTTC.

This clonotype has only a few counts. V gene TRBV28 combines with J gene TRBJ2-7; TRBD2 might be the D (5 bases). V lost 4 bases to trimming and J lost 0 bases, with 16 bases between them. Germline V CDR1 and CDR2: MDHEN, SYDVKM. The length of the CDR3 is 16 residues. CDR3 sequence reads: CASSSPRGLSSYEQYF. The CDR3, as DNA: TGTGCCAGCAGTTCCCCCCGGGGTTTGAGCTCCTACGAGCAGTACTTC.

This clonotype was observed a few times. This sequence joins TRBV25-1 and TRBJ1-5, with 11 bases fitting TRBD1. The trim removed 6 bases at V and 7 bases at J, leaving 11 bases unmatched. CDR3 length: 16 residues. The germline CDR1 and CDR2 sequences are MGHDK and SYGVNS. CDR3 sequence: CASSDGTGGFGQPQHF. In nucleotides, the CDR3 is TGTGCCAGCAGCGACGGGACAGGGGGTTTTGGGCAGCCCCAGCATTTT. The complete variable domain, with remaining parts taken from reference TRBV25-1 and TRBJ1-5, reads EADIYQTPRYLVIGTGKKITLECSQTMGHDKMYWYQQDPGMELHLIHYSYGVNSTEKGDLSSESTVSRIRTEHFPLTLESARPSHTSQYLCASSDGTGGFGQPQHFGDGTRLSIL.

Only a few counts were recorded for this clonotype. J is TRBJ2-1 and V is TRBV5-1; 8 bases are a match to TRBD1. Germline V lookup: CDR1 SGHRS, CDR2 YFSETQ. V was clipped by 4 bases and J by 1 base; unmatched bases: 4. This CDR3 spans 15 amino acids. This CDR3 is CASSIQGGSYNEQFF. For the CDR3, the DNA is TGCGCCAGCAGCATACAGGGGGGTTCCTACAATGAGCAGTTCTTC.